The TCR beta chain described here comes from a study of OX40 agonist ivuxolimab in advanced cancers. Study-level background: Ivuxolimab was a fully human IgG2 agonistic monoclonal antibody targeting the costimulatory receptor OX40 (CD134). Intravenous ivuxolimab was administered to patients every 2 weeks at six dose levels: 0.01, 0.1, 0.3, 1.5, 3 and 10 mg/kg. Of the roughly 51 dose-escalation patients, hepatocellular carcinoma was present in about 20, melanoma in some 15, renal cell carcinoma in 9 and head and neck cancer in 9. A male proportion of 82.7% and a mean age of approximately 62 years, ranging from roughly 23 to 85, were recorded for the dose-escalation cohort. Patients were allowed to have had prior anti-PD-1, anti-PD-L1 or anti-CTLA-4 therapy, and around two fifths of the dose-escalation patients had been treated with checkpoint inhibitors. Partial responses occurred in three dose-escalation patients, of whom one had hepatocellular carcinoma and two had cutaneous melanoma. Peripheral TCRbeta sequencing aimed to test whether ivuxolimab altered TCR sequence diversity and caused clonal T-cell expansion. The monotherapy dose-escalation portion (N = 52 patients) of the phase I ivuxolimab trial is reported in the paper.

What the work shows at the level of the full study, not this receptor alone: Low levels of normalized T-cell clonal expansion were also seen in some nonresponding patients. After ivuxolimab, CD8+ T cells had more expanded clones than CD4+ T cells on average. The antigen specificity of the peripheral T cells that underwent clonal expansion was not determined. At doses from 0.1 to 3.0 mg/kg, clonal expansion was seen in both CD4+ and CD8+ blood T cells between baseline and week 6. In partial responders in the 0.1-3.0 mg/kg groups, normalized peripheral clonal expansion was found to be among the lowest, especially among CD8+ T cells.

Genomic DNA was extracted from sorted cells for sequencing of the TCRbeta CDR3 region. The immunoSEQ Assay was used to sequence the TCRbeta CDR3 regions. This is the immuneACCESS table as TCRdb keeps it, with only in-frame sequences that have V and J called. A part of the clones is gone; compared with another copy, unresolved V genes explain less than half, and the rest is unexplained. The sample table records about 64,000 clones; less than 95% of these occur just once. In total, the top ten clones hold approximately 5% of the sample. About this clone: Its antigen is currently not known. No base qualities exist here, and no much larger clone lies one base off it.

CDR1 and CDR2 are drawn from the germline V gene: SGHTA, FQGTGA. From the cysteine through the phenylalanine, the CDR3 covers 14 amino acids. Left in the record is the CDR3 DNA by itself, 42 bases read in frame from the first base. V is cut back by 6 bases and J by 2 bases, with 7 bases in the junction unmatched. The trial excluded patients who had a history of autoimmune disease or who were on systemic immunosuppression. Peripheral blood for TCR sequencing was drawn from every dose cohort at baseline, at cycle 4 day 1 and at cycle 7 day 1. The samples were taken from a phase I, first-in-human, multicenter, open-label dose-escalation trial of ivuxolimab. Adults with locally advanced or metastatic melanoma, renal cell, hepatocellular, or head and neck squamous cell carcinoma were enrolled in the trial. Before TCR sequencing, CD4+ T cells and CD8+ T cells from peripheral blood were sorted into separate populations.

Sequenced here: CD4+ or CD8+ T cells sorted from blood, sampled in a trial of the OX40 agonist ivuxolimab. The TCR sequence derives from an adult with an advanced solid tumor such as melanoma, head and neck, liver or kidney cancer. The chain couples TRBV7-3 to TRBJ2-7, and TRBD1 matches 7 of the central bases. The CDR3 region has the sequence CASSPGRGTYEQYF. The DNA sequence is TGTGCCAGCAGTCCCGGCAGGGGGACCTACGAGCAGTACTTC.